A selection of T cell receptor beta chains follows, all from one sample in a study of molecular identifiers for immune sequencing clone quantification. TCRdb recomputed calls from the PCR reads with MiXCR, one row per CDR3 protein. The sample has about 640,000 distinct CDR3 sequences; just under 20% are singletons. Sequencing used naive CD8+ T cells from blood, with Jurkat cell RNA spiked in. The receptors stem from a human donor in good health. Some libraries in this study had Jurkat cell RNA spiked in. The CDR3 runs from the conserved cysteine through the conserved F or W. A D gene is named only where the DNA matches it firmly. The size field is filled for only some rows; it gives once, few, many or a size class.

TRBV14	many	TRBD2	TRBJ2-1	TGTGCCAGCAGCCATAAACTAGCGGGGCCTAACTCCTACAATGAGCAGTTCTTC	CASSHKLAGPNSYNEQFF
TRBV18	many	.	TRBJ2-3	TGTGCCAGCTCACCACCCAGGGCAAAAAGGAAAGAGGTGACAGATACGCAGTATTTT	CASSPPRAKRKEVTDTQYF
TRBV14	many	TRBD2	TRBJ2-3	TGTGCCAGCAGCCAAGACGTGGGGACTAGCGGTACAGATACGCAGTATTTT	CASSQDVGTSGTDTQYF
TRBV27	few	TRBD1	TRBJ1-6	TGTGCCAGCAGCCCATGGGGACAGGGTTCTTCACCCCTCCACTTT	CASSPWGQGSSPLHF
TRBV12-3/TRBV12-4	many	.	TRBJ1-5	TGTGCCAGCAGTTTATTTTTCGGTAGCAATCAGCCCCAGCATTTT	CASSLFFGSNQPQHF
TRBV11-2	many	.	TRBJ2-1	TGTGCCAGCAGCTTATATCGGCAGATTAGCTCCTACAATGAGCAGTTCTTC	CASSLYRQISSYNEQFF
TRBV7-9	few	TRBD1	TRBJ2-1	TGTGCCAGCAACCCCTCTCGGGGGACAGGGAACTACAATGAGCAGTTCTTC	CASNPSRGTGNYNEQFF
TRBV27	few	TRBD1	TRBJ1-2	TGTGCCAGCAGTTCTATGGGACAGGATTACTATGGCTACACCTTC	CASSSMGQDYYGYTF
TRBV3-1	once	.	TRBJ2-3	TGTGCCAGCGGCCCCCCCCTGGACACAGATACGCAGTATTTC	CASGPPLDTDTQYF
TRBV12-3/TRBV12-4	many	.	TRBJ2-3	TGTGCCAGCAGTACGGACAGAGTGGATACGCAGTATTTT	CASSTDRVDTQYF
TRBV13	.	TRBD1	TRBJ1-5	TGTGCCAGCAGCTCATCCGGGACAGGGGCCTACAATCAGCCCCAGCATTTT	CASSSSGTGAYNQPQHF
TRBV4-2	many	.	TRBJ2-7	TGTGCCAGCAGCCCCCTCCCCAGCGCTCCCTACGAGCAGTACTTC	CASSPLPSAPYEQYF
TRBV28	many	.	TRBJ2-7	TGTGCCAGCAGTTTACAGGGGCAGTACTACGAGCAGTACTTC	CASSLQGQYYEQYF
TRBV9	many	TRBD2	TRBJ2-3	TGTGCCAGCAGCTCTTGGACTAGCGCGTACGGCACAGATACGCAGTATTTT	CASSSWTSAYGTDTQYF
TRBV7-2	many	.	TRBJ2-3	TGTGCCAGCAGCTTTGCCGGGGTAGATACGCAGTATTTT	CASSFAGVDTQYF